Listed below are T cell receptor beta chains from one sample, sequenced in a study of response to subunit inactivated influenza vaccine. TCRdb called the RT-PCR reads again in MiXCR, with one record for every CDR3 protein. This sample carries hundreds of thousands of distinct CDR3 sequences, roughly 22% of them seen once, and the ten largest clones take under 13%. The sample in question was PBMCs from blood, obtained around 22 months after vaccination. The receptors stem from a man aged 50-75 years who received an inactivated influenza vaccine. CDR3s include the opening cysteine and the closing phenylalanine or tryptophan. Fields, in order: CDR3 DNA, CDR3 protein, D gene, V gene, J gene, clone size. A D gene is named only where the DNA matches it firmly. Where a row states a size, it is once, few, many or the class of an expanded clone; other rows omit it.

TGTGCCAGCAGGACAGGGACCGATCAGCCCCAGCATTTT	CASRTGTDQPQHF	TRBD1	TRBV12-3/TRBV12-4	TRBJ1-5	few
TGTGCCAGTAGCCATGGACGCGGGACGGGCTACGAGCAGTACTTC	CASSHGRGTGYEQYF	-	TRBV19	TRBJ2-7	few
TGTGCCAGCAGCGTAATATCTAACTATGGCTACACCTTC	CASSVISNYGYTF	-	TRBV9	TRBJ1-2	many
TGTGCCAGCAGTTTATATGGTTCGGCCGTGGGAAATAACTATGGCTACACCTTC	CASSLYGSAVGNNYGYTF	-	TRBV12-3/TRBV12-4	TRBJ1-2	-
TGTGCCAGCAGTCCCTCCCAACTCGGGACTGGCCAAGAGACCCAGTACTTC	CASSPSQLGTGQETQYF	-	TRBV28	TRBJ2-5	-
TGTGCCAGCACCCCCTTTGGCTACGAGCAGTACTTC	CASTPFGYEQYF	-	TRBV6-1	TRBJ2-7	few
TGTGCCAGCTCACCAGGCCACGAGGACAATCAGCCCCAGCATTTT	CASSPGHEDNQPQHF	-	TRBV18	TRBJ1-5	few
TGCAGTGCTCGAACACAGGGTCTCAATGAGCAGTTCTTC	CSARTQGLNEQFF	-	TRBV20-1	TRBJ2-1	many
TGTGCCAGCAGTTCCCGACAGGCTCCTGGAAACACCATATATTTT	CASSSRQAPGNTIYF	-	TRBV6-2/TRBV6-3	TRBJ1-3	-
TGTGCCAGCAGCTTGATTGTCACAGATACGCAGTATTTT	CASSLIVTDTQYF	-	TRBV5-4	TRBJ2-3	-
TGTGCCAGCAGTTACTCGGGGCAGCTGCTCTCACCCCTCCACTTT	CASSYSGQLLSPLHF	-	TRBV6-5	TRBJ1-6	few
TGTGCCAGCAGTTTGCGGACGGCCCGAGGACAGTTCTTC	CASSLRTARGQFF	-	TRBV28	TRBJ2-1	-
TGTGCCAGCAGCGAGCAGCTCACAGATACGCAGTATTTT	CASSEQLTDTQYF	-	TRBV14	TRBJ2-3	few
TGTGCCAGCAGCTTGGTTGTTGTGGGGTCCCTCAAGTGGAATGAGCAGTTCTTC	CASSLVVVGSLKWNEQFF	-	TRBV5-6	TRBJ2-1	few
TGTGCCAGCAGCTTGGTATCCAGGGGGCTCGGTGGCTACACCTTC	CASSLVSRGLGGYTF	TRBD1	TRBV5-8	TRBJ1-2	-
TGCGCCAGCAGTGAGTCCGACAGGGGATCCTATAATTCACCCCTCCACTTT	CASSESDRGSYNSPLHF	TRBD1	TRBV10-2	TRBJ1-6	-
TGTGCCAGCAGCCACGACGAGGACCTATATAGCAATCAGCCCCAGCATTTT	CASSHDEDLYSNQPQHF	-	TRBV6-2/TRBV6-3	TRBJ1-5	-
TGCAGTGCTCTCTCTCCGAGAAGGACTGAAGCTTTCTTT	CSALSPRRTEAFF	-	TRBV20-1	TRBJ1-1	many
TGTGCCATCACTTTGGACAGCAACTATGGCTACACCTTC	CAITLDSNYGYTF	-	TRBV10-3	TRBJ1-2	-
TGTGCCAGCAGCGTGGAGACAGGGTTGGTTTCACCCCTCCACTTT	CASSVETGLVSPLHF	TRBD1	TRBV9	TRBJ1-6	-
TGCGCCAGCAGCGCGACGGACACCGGGGAGCTGTTTTTT	CASSATDTGELFF	-	TRBV4-3	TRBJ2-2	-
TGCGCCAGCAGCCAAGATTATCCGAGGAACACTGAAGCTTTCTTT	CASSQDYPRNTEAFF	-	TRBV4-3	TRBJ1-1	-
TGCGCCAGCAGCTTGGTTACTAGCGGGAGCCCCGAGCAGTACTTC	CASSLVTSGSPEQYF	TRBD2	TRBV5-1	TRBJ2-7	few
TGCGCCAGCAGCTTTTATGAATTCTCTGGAAACACCATATATTTT	CASSFYEFSGNTIYF	-	TRBV5-1	TRBJ1-3	many
TGTGCCAGCAGCCCCCTTATAGGCCTAGAAGGACGAGATACGCAGTATTTT	CASSPLIGLEGRDTQYF	-	TRBV2	TRBJ2-3	-
TGCAGTGCCCACTCCCCTAGCGGGACCTACAATGAGCAGTTCTTC	CSAHSPSGTYNEQFF	TRBD2	TRBV20-1	TRBJ2-1	-
TGTGCCAGCAGCTTAGATGATCTTAGCACAGATACGCAGTATTTT	CASSLDDLSTDTQYF	-	TRBV7-2	TRBJ2-3	once
TGTGCCAGCAGAAGGGGACACGACGGGATTTCACCCCTCCACTTT	CASRRGHDGISPLHF	-	TRBV6-2/TRBV6-3	TRBJ1-6	-
TGCAGCGCGGAACCGGGCAGGGAGAGATATAGCAATCAGCCCCAGCATTTT	CSAEPGRERYSNQPQHF	-	TRBV20-1	TRBJ1-5	few
TGTGCCAGCAGTCCAAGTGGCAGAGATAGCAATCAGCCCCAGCATTTT	CASSPSGRDSNQPQHF	-	TRBV28	TRBJ1-5	few
TGTGCCAGCAGTTTACCGGGACTAGCAGCGGGGGAGACCCAGTACTTC	CASSLPGLAAGETQYF	TRBD2	TRBV12-3/TRBV12-4	TRBJ2-5	-
TGTGCCAGCAGTTACAGGGGGGGAGCTTTCTTT	CASSYRGGAFF	-	TRBV6-5	TRBJ1-1	once
TGTGCCAGCTCACCCCGACTAGCGGACTACGAGCAGTACTTC	CASSPRLADYEQYF	TRBD2	TRBV18	TRBJ2-7	few
TGCAGTGCGCGGGGGGCCCCCTACGAGCAGTACTTC	CSARGAPYEQYF	TRBD2	TRBV20-1	TRBJ2-7	-
TGTGCCAGCAGGGTGGACAGGGGATATAGGAATTCACCCCTCCACTTT	CASRVDRGYRNSPLHF	TRBD1	TRBV12-3/TRBV12-4	TRBJ1-6	many